This record looks at one TCR beta chain sequence and its context. No cognate antigen has been identified for it. Per-nucleotide qualities are absent, and no much larger clonotype sits a single base away. The library was produced with the immunoSEQ multiplex PCR assay. For the multiplex PCR, a mixture combining 60 forward primers for TCR Vbeta segments and 13 reverse primers for TCR Jbeta segments was used. A multiplex PCR assay on genomic DNA amplified the CDR3 region of rearranged TCR beta genes. Amplified TCR beta libraries were sequenced as 87-base-pair reads on the Illumina HiSeq System. The authors' analysis ran thus. A later analysis tallied approximately 87 million unique TCR beta chains across the 550 to 850 repertoires, and around 10 million of those chains were shared by two or more donors. Raw reads were error-corrected and collapsed into unique sequences by a nearest-neighbor algorithm in which closely related sequences were merged to remove PCR and sequencing errors. CDR3 sequences were aligned to IMGT reference sequences to assign V, D and J gene segments. Each retained sequence needed at least a six-nucleotide match to both a V gene segment and a J gene segment. A rearrangement was called productive if the CDR3 had no stop codons and remained in frame with V and J, and every other rearrangement was called non-productive. Following IMGT convention, CDR3 was defined as the stretch from the second conserved V-encoded cysteine up to the conserved J-encoded phenylalanine. The earlier analysis of 500 to 600 of the donors excluded sequences that lacked an unambiguous match to a single V gene segment. An earlier analysis of over 450 of the donors classified V segments as functional when productive rearrangements were above 56.7% and as segregating when the standard deviation between donors was above 5%. A statistical classification framework was built to diagnose cytomegalovirus status from the catalog of TCR beta chain sequences. A later analysis assigned V and J genes by comparing TCR nucleotide sequences with IMGT/GENE-DB human TR gene sequences. In a later analysis, CDR3 sequences and most-parsimonious VDJ recombination scenarios were assigned using the TCRdist pipeline. In a later analysis, each TCR beta chain was defined by its CDR3 amino acid sequence together with its V-gene family, and reads without a unique V-gene family were excluded. To address suspected cross-contamination and a sequencing artifact, a later analysis removed 450 to 700 highly shared, low-generation-probability nucleotide sequences. For each public chain, a later analysis derived a clonal expansion index from normalized ranks of inferred template counts within each repertoire. In a later analysis, generation probabilities were computed with a VDJ recombination model fitted to out-of-frame rearrangements, and the resulting probabilities were checked against IGoR. A later analysis scored TCR-TCR, TCR-HLA and TCR-CMV co-occurrence with hypergeometric tests, applying a repertoire-size bias correction to TCR pairs. False discovery rates were estimated in a later analysis by permuting HLA or CMV assignments 20 times. In a later analysis, co-occurring TCRs were grouped using DBSCAN, with TCRdist sequence similarity added in when clustering inside HLA-allele-positive subsets. Repertoires with fewer than 30,000 or more than 120,000 public chains were left out of co-occurrence clustering, as were about 5 repertoires with anomalous nucleotide sharing. Held by TCRdb, this immuneACCESS table contains in-frame sequences only and omits some clones. Under half of the omission traces to an unresolved V gene where checked; the cause of the rest is unknown. The DNA gave D and trimming, while V, J and clone size come from that table. The sample yields over 75,000 clones; approximately 86% were counted once. Of the sample, 9% to 9.5% is held by the ten largest clones.

The cohort consisted of 670 or so healthy bone marrow donors. At the time of sampling, every cohort member was nominally healthy, though immune exposures that went unrecorded were likely present. The donor tested CMV seropositive and was one of the 289 seropositive cohort members. Each donor provided a peripheral blood sample, and peripheral blood mononuclear cells were used for TCR beta sequencing. Genomic DNA extraction from the blood cell samples was performed with the Qiagen DNeasy Blood Extraction Kit. The data were obtained in a study of cytomegalovirus exposure and HLA in healthy donors (dated 2017 in TCRdb). Some background on the complete study: An earlier analysis of roughly 500 of the donors reported roughly 300 Gb of sequence data and some 100 million unique TCR beta sequences from 150 million to 200 million T cells. On average, roughly 200,000 unique TCR beta nucleotide sequences were sequenced per donor among some 420 genotyped donors of the cohort, with roughly a sixth of those sequences being non-productive. Besides the first cohort of roughly 700 subjects, a separate validation cohort made up of roughly 120 different subjects was used. High-throughput TCR immunosequencing, statistical association of individual TCRs with disease status, and machine learning were combined to predict cytomegalovirus infection status. A later genetic analysis took genome-wide SNP genotypes for about three fifths of the 666 donors and used that subset as a discovery cohort. Several DR-DQ haplotypes were treated as single units for association and clustering because of strong linkage in the cohort. All discovery cohort repertoires had been generated using a single sequencing platform. An earlier analysis of around 580 of the donors used high-throughput TCR beta sequencing to judge whether each TCR beta V gene segment behaved as functional or pseudogenic. The study used immunosequencing to profile the T cell repertoires of approximately 650 subjects and linked those repertoires to cytomegalovirus serostatus. The number of donors typed differed by locus, with roughly 620-630 for A, B, C, DRB1 and DQB1, about 500 for DQA1, 600 to 610 for DPA1, and some 470 for DPB1. Class I and class II HLA loci were covered by the typing at four-digit resolution. Donor age, sex, ethnicity and CMV serostatus were compiled together with the repertoire data. Rather than drawing on any new phenotypic data, the later analysis identified candidate immune exposures from TCR beta sequences and the way those sequences occurred across donors. The study was designed to test whether signatures of past pathogen exposure could be identified by cataloging public T cell receptors. An early release covering roughly 600 HLA-typed donors comprised approximately 300 gigabases of sequencing data and some 79 million unique TCR sequences. In a later analysis, previously published TCR beta repertoires from 550 to 750 donors were re-analyzed and high-resolution HLA genotyping was added so that TCR occurrence patterns could be studied. Among the roughly 400 genotyped donors, 81% belonged to the genetic ancestry cluster associated with self-reported Caucasian donors. Overall study results and their limits: Only TCR beta chains were sequenced in this cohort, and the absence of alpha or paired-chain data limited detectable features. The presence/absence analyses assumed that sequencing depth was roughly uniform across donors, and that assumption may not be true. In an earlier analysis of some 540 of the donors, most TCR beta V segments appeared in productive rearrangements about 87% or about 30% of the time, broadly matching IMGT annotations. Most TCR sequences were seen in very few donors, while some public TCRs were found in many individuals. Correlated functional status among segregating V segments might reflect linkage disequilibrium, but an unknown experimental factor could not be ruled out. Assigning TCR associations to individual alleles was difficult when HLA alleles, especially DR and DQ, strongly co-occurred. In a later analysis, several top co-occurrence clusters were reported to appear linked to parvovirus B19, influenza, CMV and Epstein-Barr virus. In both the original and validation cohorts, the classifier was reported to diagnose cytomegalovirus status with high specificity and sensitivity. A later analysis found that TCR association rates varied across HLA loci, with DRB1 alleles showing the most associated TCRs and HLA-C alleles the fewest. In a later analysis, some 18,000 TCR beta sequences were associated with specific HLA alleles at a false discovery rate of 0.05. It was suggested by the authors that the approach could potentially be generalized to other disease states and immunological phenotypes. The sequencing pipeline was judged likely to have produced a cluster of highly shared sequence variants as a technical artifact. For the cohort, immune exposure information was limited to CMV serostatus. In vitro tests confirmed that a few of the cytomegalovirus-associated TCR beta chains recognize cytomegalovirus antigens. In a later analysis, HLA-associated TCR beta chains were found to be more clonally expanded and to have lower generation probabilities than equally common non-associated chains. Because HLA typing was unavailable for some donors at each locus, only the typed subset was used in association tests. A total of around 150 TCR beta chains were listed by the study as associated with cytomegalovirus. Because counts were too low, under 20 rarely observed V segments, including chromosome 9 orphons, were left out of the earlier analysis of over 550 of the donors. Because the 87-base-pair reads could not distinguish some IMGT-functional V segments, including TRBV6-2 and TRBV6-3, those segments were excluded. A later genetic analysis associated a missense DCLRE1C variant with V-gene and J-gene trimming of TCR beta chains, and an independent cohort replicated the association. In a later analysis, most CMV-associated TCR beta chains were found to appear HLA-restricted, with HLA associations seemingly driven largely by CMV exposure. A further reported finding was that TCR beta sequences accurately predicted the HLA-A and HLA-B alleles for most subjects in the first cohort. Compared with the 666-donor mean, donors in an Asian-associated ancestry cluster had fewer N-insertions in productive TCRs, according to a later genetic analysis.

V is pruned by 5 bases and J by 8 bases, leaving 8 bases of the junction without a gene match. From the germline V gene (reference sequence), CDR1 is LNHNV and CDR2 is YYDKDF. From cysteine to phenylalanine, the CDR3 is 15 amino acids long. Only CDR3 DNA remains: 45 bases, in frame from the first base. The TCR comes from a man under 40 in good health and CMV-seropositive. Sequencing was performed on PBMCs. Recombination linked TRBV15 to TRBJ2-2, and 10 junctional nucleotides match TRBD2. The CDR3 corresponds to CATSGPSGRVGELFF. The nucleotide sequence reads as follows: TGTGCCACCAGCGGCCCCAGCGGGAGGGTAGGGGAGCTGTTTTTT.